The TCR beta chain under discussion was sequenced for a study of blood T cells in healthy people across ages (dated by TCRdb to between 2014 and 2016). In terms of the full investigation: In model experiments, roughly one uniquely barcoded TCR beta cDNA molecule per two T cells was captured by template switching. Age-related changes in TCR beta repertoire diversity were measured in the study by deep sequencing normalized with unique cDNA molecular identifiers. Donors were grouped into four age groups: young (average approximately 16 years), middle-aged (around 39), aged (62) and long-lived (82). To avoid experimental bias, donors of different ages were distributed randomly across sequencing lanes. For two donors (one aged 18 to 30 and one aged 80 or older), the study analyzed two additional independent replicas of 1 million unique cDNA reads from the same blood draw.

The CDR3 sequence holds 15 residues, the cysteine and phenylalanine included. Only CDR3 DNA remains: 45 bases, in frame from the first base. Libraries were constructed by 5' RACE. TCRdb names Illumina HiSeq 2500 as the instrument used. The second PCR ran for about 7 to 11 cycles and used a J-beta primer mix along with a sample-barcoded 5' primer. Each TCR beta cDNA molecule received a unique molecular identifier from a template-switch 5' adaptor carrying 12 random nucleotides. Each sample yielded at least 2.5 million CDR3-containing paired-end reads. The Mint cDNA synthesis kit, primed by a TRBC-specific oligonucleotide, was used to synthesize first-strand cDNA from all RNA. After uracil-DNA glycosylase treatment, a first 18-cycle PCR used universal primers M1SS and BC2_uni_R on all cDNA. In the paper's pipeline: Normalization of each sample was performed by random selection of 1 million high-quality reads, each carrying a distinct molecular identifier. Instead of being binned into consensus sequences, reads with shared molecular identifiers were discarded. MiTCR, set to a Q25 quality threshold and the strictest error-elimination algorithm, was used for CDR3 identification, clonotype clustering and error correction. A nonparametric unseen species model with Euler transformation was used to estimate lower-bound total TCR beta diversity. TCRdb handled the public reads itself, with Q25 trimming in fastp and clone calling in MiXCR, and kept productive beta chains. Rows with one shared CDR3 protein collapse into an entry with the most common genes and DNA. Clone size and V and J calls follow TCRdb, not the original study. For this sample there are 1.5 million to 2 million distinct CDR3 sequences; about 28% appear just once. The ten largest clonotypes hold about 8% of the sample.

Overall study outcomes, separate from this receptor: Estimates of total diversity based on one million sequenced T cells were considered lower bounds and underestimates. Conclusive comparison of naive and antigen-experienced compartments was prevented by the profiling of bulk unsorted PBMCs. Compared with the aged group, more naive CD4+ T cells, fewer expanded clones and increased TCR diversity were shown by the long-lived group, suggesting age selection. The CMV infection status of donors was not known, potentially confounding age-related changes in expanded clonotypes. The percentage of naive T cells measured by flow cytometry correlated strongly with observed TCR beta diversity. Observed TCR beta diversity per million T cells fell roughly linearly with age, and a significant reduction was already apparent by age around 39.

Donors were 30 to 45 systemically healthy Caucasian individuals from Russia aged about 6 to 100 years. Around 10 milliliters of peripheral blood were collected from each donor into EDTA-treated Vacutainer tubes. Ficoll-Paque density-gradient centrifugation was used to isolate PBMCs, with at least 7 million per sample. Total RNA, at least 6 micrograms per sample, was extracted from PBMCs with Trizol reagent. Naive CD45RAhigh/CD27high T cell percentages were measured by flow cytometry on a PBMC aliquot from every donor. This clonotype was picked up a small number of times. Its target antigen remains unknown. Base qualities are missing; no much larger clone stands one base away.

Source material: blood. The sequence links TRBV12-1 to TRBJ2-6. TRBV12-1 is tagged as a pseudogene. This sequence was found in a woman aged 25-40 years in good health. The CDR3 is CASSSRDPGANVLTF. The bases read TGTGCCAGCAGCTCCAGGGATCCTGGGGCCAACGTCCTGACTTTC.